The clone carrying this TCR beta chain was recorded a few times. Its antigen is not identified. TCRdb ran MiXCR on the reads and lists one entry per CDR3 protein. The sample shows fewer than 950,000 distinct CDR3 sequences, about 30% of them seen only once. The data were obtained in a study of T cell repertoires in cytomegalovirus infection. Across the study: Public TCR beta signatures marked donors with CMV infection and the matching HLA.

Study-level findings and limits: Totalled public TCR beta family frequency picked out people who carried CMV plus the relevant HLA. The response measured ex vivo was dominated by TCR beta clonotypes (HLA-C-restricted and CMV-specific).

CDR3 length: 12 residues. V shed 8 bases, J shed 9 bases, and the junction held 6 bases outside the gene matches. The germline gives CDR1 SNHLY, CDR2 FYNNEI. The sequences come from cultured CD8+ T cells from PBMCs, collected from culture after CMV antigen stimulation. The rearrangement links TRBV2 to TRBJ2-1; 8 positions match TRBD1. The origin of this receptor is a human donor in good health (CMV status not recorded). Some clones in this sample may be carry-over from other donors' samples. The CDR3 DNA sequence: TGTGCCAGCCTGACAGGGGCCGGTGAGCAGTTCTTC. It translates to CASLTGAGEQFF.